The 9 T cell receptor beta chains below all came from one sample that was sequenced in a study of blood T cells in healthy people across ages. Next came a second PCR, run for about 6 to 12 cycles, which used a sample-barcoded 5' primer along with a J-beta primer mix. From the 5' RACE reads, TCRdb called clonotypes with MiXCR, one entry per CDR3 protein. The sample lists 1.4 million to 1.5 million distinct CDR3 sequences, 42% occurring once. The sequenced sample consisted of blood. The receptors here all came from a woman between 18 and 29 years old in good health.

V and J are TRBV27 and TRBJ2-7, with TRBD2 matching over 11 bases. Trimming at V came to 0 bases and at J to 7 bases, leaving 17 bases not matched to a gene. The CDR3 length is 19 residues. CDR1 is MNHEY and CDR2 is SMNVEV in the germline V gene (reference sequence). This CDR3 is CASSLSSSGRTRLGNEQYF. CDR3 coding DNA: TGTGCCAGCAGTTTATCATCTAGCGGGAGGACACGCTTGGGGAATGAGCAGTACTTC.

This chain uses TRBV24-1 with TRBJ2-4, with 9 nucleotides matching TRBD1. Looked up from germline, CDR1 is KGHDR and CDR2 is SFDVKD. The J segment lost 2 bases and the V segment lost 10 bases, leaving 20 bases of the junction unmatched. CDR3 length: 19 residues. The CDR3 DNA reads TGTGCCACTTCCCGGTGGAGACAGGGGGTTTCTGTACCCAAAAACATTCAGTACTTC. Amino acids: CATSRWRQGVSVPKNIQYF.

The chain employs TRBV12-3 or TRBV12-4 and TRBJ1-1, with 7 positions matching TRBD1. J lost 11 bases, V lost 6 bases, and 6 bases had no gene match. The CDR3 contains 11 residues. The CDR3 nucleotides are TGTGCCAGCAGCCCCGACAGGGTCGCTTTCTTT. It codes for CASSPDRVAFF.

This clonotype was picked up a small number of times. The CDR3 is CASSFRQGLPDTQYF. In DNA form, the CDR3 reads TGTGCCAGCAGTTTTCGGCAGGGACTCCCAGATACGCAGTATTTT. The chain recombines TRBV28 with TRBJ2-3; perhaps TRBD2 as D (6 bases). The CDR3 consists of 15 residues. Trimming left V 3 bases short and J 4 bases short, with 14 bases between. Germline loops: CDR1 MDHEN, CDR2 SYDVKM.

This clonotype was seen only a few times. The rearrangement uses TRBV4-1 and TRBJ2-7; D not resolved. V was trimmed by 0 bases and J by 3 bases, leaving 15 bases between them. Germline V CDR1 and CDR2: MGHRA, YSYEKL. This CDR3 region has 16 residues. The CDR3 reads CASSQESNSYNYEQYF. The CDR3 DNA is TGCGCCAGCAGCCAAGAATCGAACAGTTACAACTACGAGCAGTACTTC.

V usage is TRBV29-1 and J usage is TRBJ1-2, with TRBD1 matching over 11 bases. V was clipped by 5 bases and J by 1 base; unmatched bases: 6. CDR1 SQVTM and CDR2 ANQGSEA come from the germline V gene. This CDR3 region has 15 residues. CDR3 loop: CSVWDRGGNNYGYTF. In DNA form, the CDR3 reads TGCAGCGTTTGGGACAGGGGGGGAAATAACTATGGCTACACCTTC.

This clonotype was counted a single time. The CDR3 sequence is CASRISRQMNTEAFF. CDR3 nucleotide sequence: TGCGCCAGCAGAATCAGTAGACAGATGAACACTGAAGCTTTCTTT. This chain uses TRBV5-1 with TRBJ1-1, with a possible D match to TRBD1 (5 bases). This CDR3 has 15 amino acids. Germline V gene lookup returns CDR1 SGHRS and CDR2 YFSETQ. V lost 5 bases, J lost 0 bases, and 14 bases lay in between. Drawing the rest from reference TRBV5-1 and TRBJ1-1, the complete variable domain is KAGVTQTPRYLIKTRGQQVTLSCSPISGHRSVSWYQQTPGQGLQFLFEYFSETQRNKGNFPGRFSGRQFSNSRSEMNVSTLELGDSALYLCASRISRQMNTEAFFGQGTRLTVV.

This clonotype occurred a few times. The V call is TRBV27, the J call TRBJ2-3, with TRBD2 as a possible D gene (5 bases). Germline V gene sequence: CDR1 MNHEY, CDR2 SMNVEV (reference sequence). The V and J ends lost 8 bases and 0 bases respectively, with 12 bases between them. The CDR3 extends over 14 amino acids. CDR3 amino acids: CASRPGVSTDTQYF. CDR3 coding DNA: TGTGCCAGCCGGCCCGGGGTTAGCACAGATACGCAGTATTTT.

The genes are TRBV7-8 and TRBJ1-6; tentative D call: TRBD1 (5 bases). The CDR3 length is 18 residues. CDR1 is SGHVS, CDR2 FQNEAQ, per germline. Between the trimmed V and J ends, which lost 1 base and 1 base, there was a span of 14 bases. The CDR3 sequence: CASSLVPGFESYNSPLHF. CDR3 in DNA: TGTGCCAGCAGCTTAGTTCCAGGGTTCGAGTCCTATAATTCACCCCTCCACTTT.